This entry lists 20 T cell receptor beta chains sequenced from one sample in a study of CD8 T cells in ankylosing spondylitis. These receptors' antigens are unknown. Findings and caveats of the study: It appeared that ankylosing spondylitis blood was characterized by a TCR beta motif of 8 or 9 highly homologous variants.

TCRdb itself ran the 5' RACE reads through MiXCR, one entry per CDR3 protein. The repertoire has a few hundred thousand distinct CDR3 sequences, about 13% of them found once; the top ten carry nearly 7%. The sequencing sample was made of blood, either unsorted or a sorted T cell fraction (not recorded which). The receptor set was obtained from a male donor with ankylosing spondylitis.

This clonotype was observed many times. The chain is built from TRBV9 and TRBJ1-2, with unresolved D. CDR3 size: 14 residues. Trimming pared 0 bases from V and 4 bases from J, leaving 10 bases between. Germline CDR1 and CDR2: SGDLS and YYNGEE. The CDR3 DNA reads TGTGCCAGCAGCGTAGAGATGGCAGGCTATGGCTACACCTTC. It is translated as CASSVEMAGYGYTF.

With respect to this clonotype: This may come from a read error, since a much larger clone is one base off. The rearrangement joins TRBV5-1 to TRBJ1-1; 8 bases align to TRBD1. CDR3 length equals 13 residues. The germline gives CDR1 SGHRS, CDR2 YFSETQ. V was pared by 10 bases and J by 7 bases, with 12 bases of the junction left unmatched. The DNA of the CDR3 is TGCGCCTGCACTTCAAGACAGGGGATTGAAGCTTTCTTT. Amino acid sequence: CACTSRQGIEAFF.

CDR3 sequence: CSARDEALGYNEQFF. The CDR3 nucleotides read TGCAGTGCTAGAGATGAAGCACTGGGATACAATGAGCAGTTCTTC. The chain links TRBV20-1 to TRBJ2-1; no reliable D call. Germline CDR1 reads DFQATT; CDR2 reads SNEGSKA (reference sequence). Between the trimmed V and J ends, which lost 0 bases and 4 bases, there was a span of 13 bases. This CDR3 region has 15 residues.

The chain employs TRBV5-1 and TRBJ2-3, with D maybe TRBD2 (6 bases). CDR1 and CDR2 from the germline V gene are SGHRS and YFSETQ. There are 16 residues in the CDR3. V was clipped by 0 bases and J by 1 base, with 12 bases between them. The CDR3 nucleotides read TGCGCCAGCAGCTTGGACGGGAGCCTTGGCACAGATACGCAGTATTTT. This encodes CASSLDGSLGTDTQYF.

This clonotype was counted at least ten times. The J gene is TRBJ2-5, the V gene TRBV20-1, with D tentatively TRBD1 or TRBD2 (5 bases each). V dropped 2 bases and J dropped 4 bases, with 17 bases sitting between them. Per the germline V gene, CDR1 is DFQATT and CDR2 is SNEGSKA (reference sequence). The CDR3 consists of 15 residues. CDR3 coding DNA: TGCAGTGCTAGACCGGGACCCTTGAGTGGAGAGACCCAGTACTTC. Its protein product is CSARPGPLSGETQYF.

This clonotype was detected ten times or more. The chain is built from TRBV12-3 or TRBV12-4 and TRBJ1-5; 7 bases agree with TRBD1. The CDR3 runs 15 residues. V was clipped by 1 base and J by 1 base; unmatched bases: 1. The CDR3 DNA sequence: TGTGCCAGCAGTTTAGTCAGGGGGAGCAATCAGCCCCAGCATTTT. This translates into CASSLVRGSNQPQHF.

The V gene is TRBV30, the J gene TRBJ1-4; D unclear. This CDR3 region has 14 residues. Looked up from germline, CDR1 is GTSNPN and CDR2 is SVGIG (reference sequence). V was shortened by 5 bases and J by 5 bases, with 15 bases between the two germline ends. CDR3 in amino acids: CAWSRKQLNEKLFF. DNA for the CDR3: TGTGCCTGGTCTAGGAAACAGTTAAATGAAAAACTGTTTTTT.

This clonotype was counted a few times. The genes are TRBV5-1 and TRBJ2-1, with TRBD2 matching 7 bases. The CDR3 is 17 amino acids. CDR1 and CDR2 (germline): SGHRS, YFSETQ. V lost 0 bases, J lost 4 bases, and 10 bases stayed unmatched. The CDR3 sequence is CASSLDGRYGTYNEQFF. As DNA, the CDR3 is TGCGCCAGCAGCTTGGACGGGAGGTACGGAACATACAATGAGCAGTTCTTC.

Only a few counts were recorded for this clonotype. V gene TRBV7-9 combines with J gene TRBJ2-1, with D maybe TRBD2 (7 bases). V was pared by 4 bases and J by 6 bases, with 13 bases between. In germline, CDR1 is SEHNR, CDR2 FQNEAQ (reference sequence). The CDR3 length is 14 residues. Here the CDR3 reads CASSSSAGANEQFF. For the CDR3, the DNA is TGTGCCAGCAGCTCATCCGCGGGGGCCAATGAGCAGTTCTTC.

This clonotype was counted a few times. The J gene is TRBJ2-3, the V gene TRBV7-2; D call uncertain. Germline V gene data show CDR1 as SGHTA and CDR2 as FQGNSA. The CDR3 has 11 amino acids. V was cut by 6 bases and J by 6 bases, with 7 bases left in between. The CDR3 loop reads CASRSGDTQYF. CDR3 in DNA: TGTGCCAGCAGGAGTGGTGATACGCAGTATTTT. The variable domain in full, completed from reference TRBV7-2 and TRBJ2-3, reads GAGVSQSPSNKVTEKGKDVELRCDPISGHTALYWYRQSLGQGLEFLIYFQGNSAPDKSGLPSDRFSAERTGGSVSTLTIQRTQQEDSAVYLCASRSGDTQYFGPGTRLTVL.

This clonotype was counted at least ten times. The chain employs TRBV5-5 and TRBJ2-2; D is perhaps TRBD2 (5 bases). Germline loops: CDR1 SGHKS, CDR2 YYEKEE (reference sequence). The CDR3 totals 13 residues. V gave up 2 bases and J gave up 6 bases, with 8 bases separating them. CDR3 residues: CASSLPGSGELFF. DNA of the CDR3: TGTGCCAGCAGCTTACCGGGGTCCGGGGAGCTGTTTTTT.

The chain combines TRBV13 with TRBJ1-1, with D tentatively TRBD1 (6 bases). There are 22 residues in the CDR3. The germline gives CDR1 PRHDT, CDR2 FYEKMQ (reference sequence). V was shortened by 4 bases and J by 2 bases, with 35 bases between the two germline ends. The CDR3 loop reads CASSSRGDGRVRGGGINTEAFF. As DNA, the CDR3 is TGTGCCAGCAGCTCCAGGGGTGATGGCAGGGTGAGGGGGGGAGGGATAAACACTGAAGCTTTCTTT.

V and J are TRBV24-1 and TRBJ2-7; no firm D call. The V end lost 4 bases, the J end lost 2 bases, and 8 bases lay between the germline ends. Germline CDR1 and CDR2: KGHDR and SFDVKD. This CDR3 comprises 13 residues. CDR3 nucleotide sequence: TGTGCCACCAGTGACAGGCCCACCTACGAGCAGTACTTC. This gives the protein CATSDRPTYEQYF.

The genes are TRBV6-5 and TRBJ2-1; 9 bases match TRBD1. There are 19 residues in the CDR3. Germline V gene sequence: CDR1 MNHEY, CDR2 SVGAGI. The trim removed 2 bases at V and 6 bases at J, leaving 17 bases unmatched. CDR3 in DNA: TGTGCCAGCAGTTACCACCCCCCCAGGGGGGACAGGGTGGGCAATGAGCAGTTCTTC. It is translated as CASSYHPPRGDRVGNEQFF.

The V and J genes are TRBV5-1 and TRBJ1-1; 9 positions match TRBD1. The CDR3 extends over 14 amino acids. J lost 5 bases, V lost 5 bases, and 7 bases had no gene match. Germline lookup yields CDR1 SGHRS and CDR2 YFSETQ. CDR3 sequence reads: CASRTGGEGTEAFF. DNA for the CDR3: TGCGCCAGCAGGACAGGGGGTGAAGGGACTGAAGCTTTCTTT.

CDR3 DNA sequence: TGCGCCAGCAGCTTGGGGCCTTGGGGGGAGCAGTACGTC. Residues: CASSLGPWGEQYV. This rearrangement joins TRBV5-1 to TRBJ2-7; either TRBD1 or TRBD2 may fit D (5 bases each). Deletions cut 0 bases from V and 7 bases from J, with 11 bases between. Germline values: CDR1 SGHRS, CDR2 YFSETQ. CDR3 length equals 13 residues.

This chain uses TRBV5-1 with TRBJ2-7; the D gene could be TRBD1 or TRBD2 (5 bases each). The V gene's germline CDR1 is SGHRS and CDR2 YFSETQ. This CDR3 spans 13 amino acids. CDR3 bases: TGCGCCAGCAGCCCCGAGGGGTCCTCCGAGCAGTACGTC. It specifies CASSPEGSSEQYV.

CDR3 protein: CSARESRHTGELFF. Here the CDR3 DNA reads TGCAGTGCTAGAGAGTCCAGACACACCGGGGAGCTGTTTTTT. The chain is built from TRBV20-1 and TRBJ2-2, with no clear D. V lost 0 bases and J 3 bases, leaving 8 bases between the germline ends. The CDR3 is 14 residues long. CDR1 DFQATT and CDR2 SNEGSKA come from the germline V gene (reference sequence).

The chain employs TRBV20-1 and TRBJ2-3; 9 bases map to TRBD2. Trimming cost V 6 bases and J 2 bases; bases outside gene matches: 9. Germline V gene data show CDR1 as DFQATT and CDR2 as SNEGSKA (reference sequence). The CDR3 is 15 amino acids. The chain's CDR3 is CSAKPTSGFTDTQYF. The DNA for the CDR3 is TGCAGTGCAAAGCCGACTAGCGGATTCACAGATACGCAGTATTTT.

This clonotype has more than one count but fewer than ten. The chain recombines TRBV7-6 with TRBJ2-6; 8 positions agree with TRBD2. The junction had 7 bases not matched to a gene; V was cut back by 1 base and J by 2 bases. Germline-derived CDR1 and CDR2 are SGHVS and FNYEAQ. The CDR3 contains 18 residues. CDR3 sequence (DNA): TGTGCCAGCAGCTTAGTGGTAGCGGGGAGAGCTGGGGCCAACGTCCTGACTTTC. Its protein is CASSLVVAGRAGANVLTF. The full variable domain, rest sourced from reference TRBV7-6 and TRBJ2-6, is GAGVSQSPRYKVTKRGQDVALRCDPISGHVSLYWYRQALGQGPEFLTYFNYEAQQDKSGLPNDRFSAERPEGSISTLTIQRTEQRDSAMYRCASSLVVAGRAGANVLTFGAGSRLTVL.